This record concerns one T cell receptor (beta chain) sequence. The trim removed 5 bases at V and 9 bases at J, leaving 5 bases unmatched. CDR1 MDHEN and CDR2 SYDVKM come from the germline V gene. The CDR3 length is 13 residues. The sample is drawn from a study of long-term antiretroviral therapy in people with HIV. Treatment for all HIV-infected participants took place in the United States. With survey level as its setting, the immunoSEQ assay was v3.0. Researchers set sequencing to target about 40,000-55,000 T-cell genomes per sample. Assay: immunoSEQ multiplex PCR; the TCRdb copy retains only in-frame clones and omits some. This table has about 20,000 clones, 80% to 85% appearing once.

This receptor was taken from a woman aged 45-59 years with HIV. This chain joins TRBV28 and TRBJ1-1; 11 bases match TRBD1. The input for sequencing was unsorted PBMCs, taken 1.9 years after starting antiretroviral therapy. The CDR3 sequence: CASSPGTGGKAFF. The CDR3 nucleotides are TGTGCCAGCAGTCCCGGGACAGGGGGTAAAGCTTTCTTT.